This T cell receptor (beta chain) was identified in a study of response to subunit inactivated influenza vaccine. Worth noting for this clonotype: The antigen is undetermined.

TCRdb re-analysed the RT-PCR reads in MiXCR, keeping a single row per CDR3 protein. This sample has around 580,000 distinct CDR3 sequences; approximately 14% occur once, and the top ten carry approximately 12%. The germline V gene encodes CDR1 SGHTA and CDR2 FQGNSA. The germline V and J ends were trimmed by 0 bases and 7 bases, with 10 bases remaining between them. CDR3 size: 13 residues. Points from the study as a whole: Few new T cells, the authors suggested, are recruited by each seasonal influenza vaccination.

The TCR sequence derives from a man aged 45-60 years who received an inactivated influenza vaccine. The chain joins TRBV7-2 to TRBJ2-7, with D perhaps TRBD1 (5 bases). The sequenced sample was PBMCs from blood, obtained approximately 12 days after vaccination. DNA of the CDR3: TGTGCCAGCAGCTTAGCAGGGGAAAGAGAGCAGTACTTC. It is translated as CASSLAGEREQYF.